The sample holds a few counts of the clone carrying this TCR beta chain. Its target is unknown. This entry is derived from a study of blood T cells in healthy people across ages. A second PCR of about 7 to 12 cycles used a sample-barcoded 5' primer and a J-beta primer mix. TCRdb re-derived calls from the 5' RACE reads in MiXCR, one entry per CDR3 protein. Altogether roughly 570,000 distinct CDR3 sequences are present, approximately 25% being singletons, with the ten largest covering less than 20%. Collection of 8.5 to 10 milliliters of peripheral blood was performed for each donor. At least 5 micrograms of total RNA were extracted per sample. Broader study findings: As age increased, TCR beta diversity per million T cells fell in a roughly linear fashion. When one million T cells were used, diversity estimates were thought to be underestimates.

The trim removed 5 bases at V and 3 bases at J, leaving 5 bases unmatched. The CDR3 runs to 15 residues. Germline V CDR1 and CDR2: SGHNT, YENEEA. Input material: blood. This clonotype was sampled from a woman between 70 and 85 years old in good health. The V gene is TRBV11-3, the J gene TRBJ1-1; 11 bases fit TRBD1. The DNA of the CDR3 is TGTGCCAGCAGCCCCCGGACAGGGGGCCACACTGAAGCTTTCTTT. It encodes CASSPRTGGHTEAFF. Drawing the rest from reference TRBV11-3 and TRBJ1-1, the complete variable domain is EAGVVQSPRYKIIEKKQPVAFWCNPISGHNTLYWYLQNLGQGPELLIRYENEEAVDDSQLPKDRFSAERLKGVDSTLKIQPAELGDSAVYLCASSPRTGGHTEAFFGQGTRLTVV.